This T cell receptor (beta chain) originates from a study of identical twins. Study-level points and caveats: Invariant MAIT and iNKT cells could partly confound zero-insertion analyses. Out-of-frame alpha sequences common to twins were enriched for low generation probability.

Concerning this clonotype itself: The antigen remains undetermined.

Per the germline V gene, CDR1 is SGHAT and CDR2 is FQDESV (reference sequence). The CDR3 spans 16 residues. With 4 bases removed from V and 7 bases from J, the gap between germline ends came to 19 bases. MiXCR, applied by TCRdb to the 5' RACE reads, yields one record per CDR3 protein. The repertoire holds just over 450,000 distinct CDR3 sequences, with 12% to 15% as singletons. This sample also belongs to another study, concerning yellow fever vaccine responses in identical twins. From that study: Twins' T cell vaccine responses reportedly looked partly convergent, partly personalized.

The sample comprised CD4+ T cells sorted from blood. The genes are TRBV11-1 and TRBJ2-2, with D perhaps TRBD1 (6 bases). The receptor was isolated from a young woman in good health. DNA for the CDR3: TGTGCCAGCAGCTCCCGGGACACCGGTTGGTACGGGGAGCTGTTTTTT. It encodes CASSSRDTGWYGELFF.